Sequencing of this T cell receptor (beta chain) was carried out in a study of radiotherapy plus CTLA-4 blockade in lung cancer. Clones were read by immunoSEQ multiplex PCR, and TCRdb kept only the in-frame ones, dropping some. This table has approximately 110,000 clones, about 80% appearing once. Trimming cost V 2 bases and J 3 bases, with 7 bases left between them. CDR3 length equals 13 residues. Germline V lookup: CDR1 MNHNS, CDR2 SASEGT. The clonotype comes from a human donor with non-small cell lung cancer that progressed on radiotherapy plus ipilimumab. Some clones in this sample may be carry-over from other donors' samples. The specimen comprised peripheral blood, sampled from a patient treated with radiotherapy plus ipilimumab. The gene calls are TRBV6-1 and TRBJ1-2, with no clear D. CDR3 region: CASSESQYYGYTF. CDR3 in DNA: TGTGCCAGCAGTGAATCTCAATACTATGGCTACACCTTC.